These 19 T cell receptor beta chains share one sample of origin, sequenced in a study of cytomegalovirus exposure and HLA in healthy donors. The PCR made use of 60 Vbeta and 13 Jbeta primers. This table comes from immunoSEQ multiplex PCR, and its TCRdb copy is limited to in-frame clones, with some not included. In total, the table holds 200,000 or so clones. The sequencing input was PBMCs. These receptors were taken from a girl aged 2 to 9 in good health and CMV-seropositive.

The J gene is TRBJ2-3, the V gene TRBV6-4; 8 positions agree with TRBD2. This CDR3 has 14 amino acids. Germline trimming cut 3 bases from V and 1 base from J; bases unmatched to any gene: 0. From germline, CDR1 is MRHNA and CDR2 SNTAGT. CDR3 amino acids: CASSEAGGTDTQYF. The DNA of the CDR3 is TGTGCCAGCAGTGAAGCGGGAGGCACAGATACGCAGTATTTT.

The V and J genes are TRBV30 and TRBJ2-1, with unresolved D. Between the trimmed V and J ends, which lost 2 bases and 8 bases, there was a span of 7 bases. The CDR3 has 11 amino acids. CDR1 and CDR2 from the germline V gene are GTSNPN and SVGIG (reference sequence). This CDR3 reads CAWSPRDEQFF. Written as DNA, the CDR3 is TGTGCCTGGAGTCCCCGAGATGAGCAGTTCTTC.

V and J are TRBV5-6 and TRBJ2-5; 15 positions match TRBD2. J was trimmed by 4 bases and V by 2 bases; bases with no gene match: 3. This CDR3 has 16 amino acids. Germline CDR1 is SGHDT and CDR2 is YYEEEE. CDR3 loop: CASSFGLAGGLETQYF. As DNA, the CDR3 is TGTGCCAGCAGCTTCGGACTAGCGGGAGGGCTAGAGACCCAGTACTTC. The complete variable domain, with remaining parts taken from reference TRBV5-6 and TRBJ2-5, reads DAGVTQSPTHLIKTRGQQVTLRCSPKSGHDTVSWYQQALGQGPQFIFQYYEEEERQRGNFPDRFSGHQFPNYSSELNVNALLLGDSALYLCASSFGLAGGLETQYFGPGTRLLVL.

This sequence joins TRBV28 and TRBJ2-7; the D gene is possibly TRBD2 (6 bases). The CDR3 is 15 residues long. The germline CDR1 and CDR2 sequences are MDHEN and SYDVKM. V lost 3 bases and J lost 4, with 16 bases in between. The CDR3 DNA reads TGTGCCAGCAGTTTCCCGGGACTCCGGCGGTACGAGCAGTACTTC. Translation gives CASSFPGLRRYEQYF.

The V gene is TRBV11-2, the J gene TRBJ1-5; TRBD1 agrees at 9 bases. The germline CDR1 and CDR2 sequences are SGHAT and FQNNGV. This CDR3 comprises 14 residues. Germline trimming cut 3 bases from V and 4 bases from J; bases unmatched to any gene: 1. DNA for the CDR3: TGTGCCAGCAGCTTCGGGACAGGGAATCAGCCCCAGCATTTT. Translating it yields CASSFGTGNQPQHF.

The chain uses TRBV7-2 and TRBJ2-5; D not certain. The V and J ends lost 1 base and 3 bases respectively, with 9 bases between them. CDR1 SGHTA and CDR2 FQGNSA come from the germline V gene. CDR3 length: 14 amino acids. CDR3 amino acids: CASSLVGVEETQYF. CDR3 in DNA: TGTGCCAGCAGCTTAGTAGGAGTTGAAGAGACCCAGTACTTC.

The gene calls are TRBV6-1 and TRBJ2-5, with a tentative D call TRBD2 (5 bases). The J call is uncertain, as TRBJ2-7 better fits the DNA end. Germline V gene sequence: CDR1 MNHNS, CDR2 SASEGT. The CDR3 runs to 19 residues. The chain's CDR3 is CASSESAFLGLVSSYEQYF. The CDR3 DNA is TGTGCCAGCAGTGAATCCGCTTTCTTAGGACTTGTAAGCTCCTACGAGCAGTACTTC.

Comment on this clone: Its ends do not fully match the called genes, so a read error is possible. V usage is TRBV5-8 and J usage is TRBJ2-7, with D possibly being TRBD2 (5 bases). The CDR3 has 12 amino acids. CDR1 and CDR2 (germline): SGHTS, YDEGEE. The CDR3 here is CASSLRLARLCF. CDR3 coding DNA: TGTGCCAGCAGCTTGCGGCTAGCTCGTTTATGCTTC.

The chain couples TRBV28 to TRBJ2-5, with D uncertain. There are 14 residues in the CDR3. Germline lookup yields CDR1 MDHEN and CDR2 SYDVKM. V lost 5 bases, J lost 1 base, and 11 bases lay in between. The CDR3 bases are TGTGCCAGCAGTCCCCCAGGCTCCCAAGAGACCCAGTACTTC. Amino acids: CASSPPGSQETQYF.

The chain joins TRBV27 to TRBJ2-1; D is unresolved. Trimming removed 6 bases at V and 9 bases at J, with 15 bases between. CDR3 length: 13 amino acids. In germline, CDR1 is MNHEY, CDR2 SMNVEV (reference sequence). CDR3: CASSPYKSREQFF. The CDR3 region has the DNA TGTGCCAGCAGCCCTTATAAGTCGCGTGAGCAGTTCTTC.

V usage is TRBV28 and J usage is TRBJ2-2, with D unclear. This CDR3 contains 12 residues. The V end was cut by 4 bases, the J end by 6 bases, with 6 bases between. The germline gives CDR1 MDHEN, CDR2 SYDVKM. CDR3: CASSSNSGELFF. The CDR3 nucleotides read TGTGCCAGCAGTTCCAACTCCGGGGAGCTGTTTTTT.

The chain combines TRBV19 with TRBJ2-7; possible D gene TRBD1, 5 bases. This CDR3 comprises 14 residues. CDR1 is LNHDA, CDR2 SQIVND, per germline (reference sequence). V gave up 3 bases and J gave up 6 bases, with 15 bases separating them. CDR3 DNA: TGTGCCAGTAGTATCCAGGGAATGGAGCTCGAGCAGTACTTC. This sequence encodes CASSIQGMELEQYF. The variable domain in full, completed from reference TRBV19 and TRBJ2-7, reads DGGITQSPKYLFRKEGQNVTLSCEQNLNHDAMYWYRQDPGQGLRLIYYSQIVNDFQKGDIAEGYSVSREKKESFPLTVTSAQKNPTAFYLCASSIQGMELEQYFGPGTRLTVT.

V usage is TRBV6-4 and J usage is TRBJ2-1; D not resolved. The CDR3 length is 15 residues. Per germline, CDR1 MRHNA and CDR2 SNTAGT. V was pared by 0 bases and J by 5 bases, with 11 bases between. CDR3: CASSDSASGNNEQFF. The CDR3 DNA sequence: TGTGCCAGCAGTGACTCTGCATCGGGTAACAATGAGCAGTTCTTC.

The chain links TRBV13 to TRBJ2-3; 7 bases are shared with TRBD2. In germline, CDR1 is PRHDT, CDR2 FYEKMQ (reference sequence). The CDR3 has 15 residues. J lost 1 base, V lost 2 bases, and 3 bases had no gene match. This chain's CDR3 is CASSLRTSGTDTQYF. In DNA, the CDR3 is TGTGCCAGCAGCTTACGGACTAGTGGCACAGATACGCAGTATTTT. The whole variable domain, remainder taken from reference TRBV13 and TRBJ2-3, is AAGVIQSPRHLIKEKRETATLKCYPIPRHDTVYWYQQGPGQDPQFLISFYEKMQSDKGSIPDRFSAQQFSDYHSELNMSSLELGDSALYFCASSLRTSGTDTQYFGPGTRLTVL.

CDR3 protein: CASRPSLGADLPYEQYF. DNA for the CDR3: TGTGCCAGCAGACCCTCCCTCGGAGCGGACCTCCCCTACGAGCAGTACTTC. The chain joins TRBV28 to TRBJ2-7; D is perhaps TRBD2 (5 bases). Looked up from germline, CDR1 is MDHEN and CDR2 is SYDVKM. This CDR3 spans 17 amino acids. V was trimmed by 6 bases and J by 2 bases, leaving 23 bases between them.

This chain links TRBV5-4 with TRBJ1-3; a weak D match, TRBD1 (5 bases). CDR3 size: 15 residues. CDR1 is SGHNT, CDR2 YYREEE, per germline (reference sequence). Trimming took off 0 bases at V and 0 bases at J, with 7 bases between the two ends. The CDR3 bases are TGTGCCAGCAGCTTGGGACAGTACTCTGGAAACACCATATATTTT. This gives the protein CASSLGQYSGNTIYF.

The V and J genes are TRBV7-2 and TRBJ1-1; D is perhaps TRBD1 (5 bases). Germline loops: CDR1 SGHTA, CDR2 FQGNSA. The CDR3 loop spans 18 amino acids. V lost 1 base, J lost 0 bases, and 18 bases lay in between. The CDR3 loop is CASSLGGWGSFMNTEAFF. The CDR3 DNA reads TGTGCCAGCAGCTTAGGGGGTTGGGGCAGCTTTATGAACACTGAAGCTTTCTTT.

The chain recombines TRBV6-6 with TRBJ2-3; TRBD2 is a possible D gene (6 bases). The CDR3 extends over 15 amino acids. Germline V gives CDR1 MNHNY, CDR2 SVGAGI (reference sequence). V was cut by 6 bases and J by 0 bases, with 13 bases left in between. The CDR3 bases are TGTGCCAGCAGCCCCCGCGGGACTAGCACAGATACGCAGTATTTT. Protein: CASSPRGTSTDTQYF.

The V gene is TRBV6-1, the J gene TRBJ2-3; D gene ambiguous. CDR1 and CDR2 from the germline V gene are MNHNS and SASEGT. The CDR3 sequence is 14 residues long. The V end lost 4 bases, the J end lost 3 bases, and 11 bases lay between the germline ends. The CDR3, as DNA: TGTGCCAGCAGTGGAGGAATTTTGACAGATACGCAGTATTTT. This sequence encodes CASSGGILTDTQYF.